This T cell receptor beta chain emerged from a study of T cell responses to AZD1222 COVID-19 vaccine. The CDR3 has 16 residues. Germline CDR1 and CDR2: MNHNY and SVGAGI (reference sequence). Trimming stripped 7 bases from V and 0 bases from J, with 18 bases between. On this clone: Antigen unknown.

Study conclusions and caveats: Only a handful of AZD1222 recipients were seropositive at baseline. The study found Spike-specific TCR breadth and depth rose after two AZD1222 doses. Clonal diversity was possibly underestimated; the donors were predominantly white British and more often female. Epitopes outside B.1.351 and B.1.1.7 mutated regions reportedly drew nearly half of spike TCRs.

Repertoires were generated with immunoSEQ multiplex PCR, while TCRdb's copy carries only in-frame clones and drops some. The sample lists over 130,000 clones, 90% occurring once. This clonotype was sampled from an adult who received the AZD1222 COVID-19 vaccine. The chain employs TRBV6-6 and TRBJ2-5; the D gene is possibly TRBD2 (6 bases). Sequences were derived from peripheral blood, sampled 28 days after the second AZD1222 dose. CDR3 amino acids: CASTEEGRAYQETQYF. The DNA of the CDR3 is TGTGCCAGCACCGAGGAGGGCAGGGCGTACCAAGAGACCCAGTACTTC.